This is a list of T cell receptor beta chains from one sample in a study of blood T cell repertoires in COVID-19. Method: immunoSEQ multiplex PCR; TCRdb's copy keeps in-frame clones and lacks some. This table has about 260,000 clones, approximately 86% appearing once. The sequenced sample consisted of peripheral blood. All receptors come from a human donor in a cohort sampled during active COVID-19. Both conserved end residues are part of each CDR3. Each record gives: V gene, CDR3 length, J gene, clone size, D gene, CDR3 protein, CDR3 DNA. D genes are given only for firm matches. Only some rows state a clone size, as once, few, many or a class for expanded clones.

>TRBV19|17|TRBJ2-3|NA|NA
CASSISLTASSTDTQYF
TGTGCCAGTAGTATATCTCTGACAGCCTCTAGCACAGATACGCAGTATTTT
>TRBV19|16|TRBJ2-1|NA|TRBD2
CASSSLRFAGVAEQFF
TGTGCCAGTAGCTCTCTCCGTTTTGCGGGAGTGGCTGAGCAGTTCTTC
>TRBV7-2|17|TRBJ1-4|NA|NA
CASSPRKGRGTGEKLFF
TGTGCCAGCAGCCCCAGAAAAGGGAGGGGAACTGGTGAAAAACTGTTTTTT
>TRBV29-1|14|TRBJ2-7|once|NA
CSVALQGPTYEQYF
TGCAGCGTTGCGTTACAGGGTCCCACCTACGAGCAGTACTTC
>TRBV27|17|TRBJ1-6|many|NA
CASSLDFLSSYNSPLHF
TGTGCCAGCAGTTTGGACTTTCTTAGCTCCTATAATTCACCCCTCCACTTT
>TRBV9|11|TRBJ2-1|once|NA
CASSPYNEQFF
TGTGCCAGCAGCCCTTACAATGAGCAGTTCTTC
>TRBV10-3|11|TRBJ2-7|NA|NA
CAISGAYEQYF
TGTGCCATCAGTGGAGCATACGAGCAGTACTTC
>TRBV12-3/TRBV12-4|13|TRBJ1-2|NA|NA
CASTLTRAWGYTF
TGTGCCAGCACCCTAACCAGGGCATGGGGCTACACCTTC
>TRBV28|11|TRBJ2-7|NA|NA
CASSPRGEQYF
TGTGCCAGCAGCCCCAGGGGAGAGCAGTACTTC
>TRBV7-2|14|TRBJ2-2|NA|TRBD1
CASSPQGATGELFF
TGTGCCAGCAGCCCGCAGGGGGCAACCGGGGAGCTGTTTTTT
>TRBV18|14|TRBJ2-2|NA|NA
CASSAGPNTGELFF
TGTGCCAGCTCGGCGGGACCGAACACCGGGGAGCTGTTTTTT
>TRBV3-1/TRBV3-2|15|TRBJ1-6|few|NA
CASSYGVGWVSPLHF
TGTGCCAGCAGCTACGGGGTTGGTTGGGTATCACCCCTCCACTTT
>TRBV27|18|TRBJ2-5|once|NA
CASRPRNTYSTSGETQYF
TGTGCCAGCAGACCCCGGAATACATACTCGACTTCAGGGGAGACCCAGTACTTC
>TRBV6-6|15|TRBJ1-1|NA|NA
CASSQVTGRGTEAFF
TGTGCCAGCAGCCAAGTTACAGGAAGAGGCACTGAAGCTTTCTTT
>TRBV29-1|13|TRBJ1-5|few|NA
CSVVEGTNQPQHF
TGCAGCGTTGTGGAGGGGACGAATCAGCCCCAGCATTTT
>TRBV3-1/TRBV3-2|14|TRBJ1-2|NA|NA
CASSQALGGRGYTF
TGTGCCAGCAGCCAAGCCTTGGGGGGGAGAGGCTACACCTTC
>TRBV6-5|15|TRBJ1-1|NA|NA
CASSYSAGLNTEAFF
TGTGCCAGCAGTTACTCGGCAGGCCTGAACACTGAAGCTTTCTTT
>TRBV19|16|TRBJ2-6|NA|TRBD2
CASSVVAGLGANVLTF
TGTGCCAGTAGTGTGGTAGCGGGACTTGGGGCCAACGTCCTGACTTTC
>TRBV6-5|15|TRBJ1-5|NA|TRBD1
CASSALQGIDQPQHF
TGTGCCAGCAGCGCACTACAGGGGATCGATCAGCCCCAGCATTTT
>TRBV27|17|TRBJ2-3|NA|NA
CASSVPGRGGGTDTQYF
TGTGCCAGCAGTGTCCCGGGCCGAGGGGGGGGCACAGATACGCAGTATTTT
>TRBV7-3|15|TRBJ1-2|NA|TRBD1
CASSAHGTEGYGYTF
TGTGCCAGCAGCGCCCATGGGACAGAAGGCTATGGCTACACCTTC
>TRBV4-3|14|TRBJ2-7|NA|NA
CASSQERGQGEQYF
TGCGCCAGCAGCCAAGAAAGAGGCCAGGGCGAGCAGTACTTC
>TRBV30|14|TRBJ1-3|NA|NA
CAWSVRVTGNTIYF
TGTGCCTGGAGTGTACGGGTAACTGGAAATACCATATATTTT
>TRBV27|13|TRBJ1-1|NA|NA
CASSSGVNTEAFF
TGTGCCAGCAGCTCAGGGGTGAACACTGAAGCTTTCTTT
>TRBV24-1|13|TRBJ2-5|NA|NA
CATSDPPTETQYF
TGTGCCACCAGTGATCCACCTACAGAGACCCAGTACTTC
>TRBV5-6|14|TRBJ1-1|NA|NA
CASRDYSMNTEAFF
TGTGCCAGCCGGGACTACAGTATGAACACTGAAGCTTTCTTT
>TRBV6-6|16|TRBJ1-4|NA|NA
CASSYRRGEANEKLFF
TGTGCCAGCAGTTACAGACGAGGGGAGGCTAATGAAAAACTGTTTTTT
>TRBV7-2|15|TRBJ2-7|few|TRBD2
CASSPRTSGRAEQYF
TGTGCCAGCAGCCCCCGGACTAGCGGGAGGGCCGAGCAGTACTTC
>TRBV7-9|14|TRBJ2-7|once|NA
CASSYPGGSYEQYF
TGTGCCAGCAGCTACCCCGGGGGATCCTACGAGCAGTACTTC
>TRBV7-9|15|TRBJ1-2|NA|TRBD1
CASSSRDRGSNGYTF
TGTGCCAGCAGCTCGAGGGACAGGGGAAGTAATGGCTACACCTTC
>TRBV4-3|17|TRBJ2-7|NA|TRBD2
CASSRGGTGGQGYEQYF
TGCGCCAGCAGCCGTGGTGGGACGGGGGGGCAAGGGTACGAGCAGTACTTC
>TRBV19|16|TRBJ2-6|NA|NA
CASSQGFFSGANVLTF
TGTGCCAGTAGTCAGGGGTTTTTTTCTGGGGCCAACGTCCTGACTTTC
>TRBV10-2|14|TRBJ1-2|NA|TRBD1
CASSVTGGRSGYTF
TGCGCCAGCAGTGTGACAGGGGGTCGCTCTGGCTACACCTTC
>TRBV7-2|12|TRBJ1-5|NA|NA
CASSPPHQPQHF
TGTGCCAGCAGCCCCCCTCATCAGCCCCAGCATTTT
>TRBV18|14|TRBJ1-1|NA|NA
CASSIELTDTEAFF
TGTGCCAGCTCAATAGAGTTGACTGACACTGAAGCTTTCTTT
>TRBV29-1|13|TRBJ1-4|NA|TRBD1
CSVGYRGGEKLFF
TGCAGCGTTGGGTACAGGGGAGGAGAAAAACTGTTTTTT
>TRBV6-6|14|TRBJ2-5|NA|TRBD2
CASRSGLVEETQYF
TGTGCCAGCAGATCGGGACTAGTAGAAGAGACCCAGTACTTC
>TRBV5-1|13|TRBJ1-1|few|NA
CASSLEVRQEAFF
TGCGCCAGCAGCTTGGAGGTTAGACAGGAAGCTTTCTTT
>TRBV29-1|14|TRBJ2-3|NA|TRBD1
CSVGRTGSTDTQYF
TGCAGCGTTGGTAGGACAGGGTCCACAGATACGCAGTATTTT
>TRBV28|15|TRBJ1-1|NA|NA
CASSPPQGLNTEAFF
TGTGCCAGCAGTCCCCCGCAGGGTTTGAACACTGAAGCTTTCTTT
>TRBV7-2|13|TRBJ2-7|NA|TRBD1
CASSSQDRYEQYF
TGTGCCAGCAGCTCACAGGACAGGTACGAGCAGTACTTC